This entry describes one T cell receptor (beta chain). This sample was included in a study of blood T cell repertoires in COVID-19. Libraries were prepared by immunoSEQ multiplex PCR; TCRdb keeps only in-frame clonotypes and omits some of them. The sample has more than 200,000 clones; 65% to 90% are singletons. Trimming removed 2 bases from V and 2 bases from J; junction bases left unmatched: 0. The CDR3 totals 15 residues. Germline V gives CDR1 SGHRS, CDR2 YFSETQ. What was sequenced was peripheral blood. The clonotype comes from a man at least 80 years old with acute or convalescent COVID-19. The chain uses TRBV5-1 and TRBJ2-6; 8 bases map to TRBD2. CDR3 in amino acids: CASSLAGAGANVLTF. In nucleotides, the CDR3 is TGCGCCAGCAGCTTAGCGGGGGCTGGGGCCAACGTCCTGACTTTC.